The 9 T cell receptor beta chains reported below all come from one sample, sequenced in a study of OX40 agonist ivuxolimab in advanced cancers. Some clones are missing from TCRdb's copy, which holds only in-frame ones; the method was immunoSEQ multiplex PCR. The sample has just under 75,000 clones; around nine tenths are singletons. Sequencing was performed on CD4+ or CD8+ T cells sorted from blood, taken in a trial of the OX40 agonist ivuxolimab. The receptors derive from an adult with an advanced solid tumor such as melanoma, head and neck, liver or kidney cancer.

The chain recombines TRBV9 with TRBJ2-1; D may be TRBD1 (5 bases). CDR3 length equals 15 residues. Per the germline V gene, CDR1 is SGDLS and CDR2 is YYNGEE. Trimming stripped 6 bases from V and 0 bases from J, with 13 bases between. CDR3 sequence: CASTPDRLSYNEQFF. CDR3 sequence (DNA): TGTGCCAGCACCCCTGACAGACTCTCCTACAATGAGCAGTTCTTC. The variable domain in full, completed from reference TRBV9 and TRBJ2-1, reads DSGVTQTPKHLITATGQRVTLRCSPRSGDLSVYWYQQSLDQGLQFLIQYYNGEERAKGNILERFSAQQFPDLHSELNLSSLELGDSALYFCASTPDRLSYNEQFFGPGTRLTVL.

J is TRBJ2-6 and V is TRBV27; D not certain. CDR3 size: 16 residues. Trimming left V 1 base short and J 1 base short, with 8 bases between. CDR1 MNHEY and CDR2 SMNVEV come from the germline V gene (reference sequence). The CDR3: CASSLWALSGANVLTF. The CDR3 region has the DNA TGTGCCAGCAGTTTATGGGCACTATCTGGGGCCAACGTCCTGACTTTC.

The V gene is TRBV7-9, the J gene TRBJ2-7; tentatively, D is TRBD1 (5 bases). The CDR3 length is 15 residues. The V end was cut by 1 base, the J end by 0 bases, with 10 bases between. Germline V CDR1 and CDR2: SEHNR, FQNEAQ (reference sequence). CDR3 bases: TGTGCCAGCAGCTTAGTACAGGCGTCCTCCTACGAGCAGTACTTC. As protein: CASSLVQASSYEQYF.

The chain combines TRBV5-1 with TRBJ2-1; 8 nucleotides line up with TRBD2. Germline V lookup: CDR1 SGHRS, CDR2 YFSETQ. V shed 0 bases and J 7 bases; nucleotides not matched to a gene: 9. The CDR3 sequence is 16 residues long. CDR3 amino acids: CASSLVWREASNEQFF. The CDR3 DNA sequence: TGCGCCAGCAGCTTGGTCTGGCGGGAGGCTTCGAATGAGCAGTTCTTC.

The chain uses TRBV11-2 and TRBJ2-7; D call uncertain. This CDR3 comprises 14 residues. Trimming removed 2 bases from V and 0 bases from J, with 8 bases in between. Germline V lookup: CDR1 SGHAT, CDR2 FQNNGV. This CDR3 is CASSLWAASYEQYF. The CDR3 DNA sequence: TGTGCCAGCAGCTTATGGGCAGCCTCCTACGAGCAGTACTTC.

The chain combines TRBV5-6 with TRBJ1-2, with D tentatively TRBD1 (6 bases). Trimming shortened V by 4 bases and J by 7 bases, and 20 bases separated the two germline ends. The CDR3 runs 15 residues. The germline V gene has CDR1 SGHDT and CDR2 YYEEEE. The CDR3 DNA is TGTGCCAGCAGCCCCGACGGTACAGGGCTGACTGGCTACACCTTC. Translating gives CASSPDGTGLTGYTF.

This clone appeared once. This chain connects TRBV2 to TRBJ2-1; 7 positions agree with TRBD2. This CDR3 is built from 14 residues. V lost 7 bases, J lost 1 base, and 4 bases stayed unmatched. CDR1 is SNHLY, CDR2 FYNNEI, per germline. CDR3 DNA sequence: TGTGCCAGCAACACGCGGGGGTCCTACAATGAGCAGTTCTTC. As protein: CASNTRGSYNEQFF.

In its sample, this clone was seen a few times. The rearrangement uses TRBV10-3 and TRBJ1-3; no definite D call. CDR3 length equals 15 residues. Germline assignment: CDR1 ENHRY and CDR2 SYGVKD. V was clipped by 3 bases and J by 3 bases, with 12 bases between them. The CDR3 reads CAISDQDYSGNTIYF. CDR3 DNA sequence: TGTGCCATCAGTGACCAGGATTATAGTGGAAACACCATATATTTT.

This clone was counted once. The gene calls are TRBV7-2 and TRBJ2-7; 8 positions agree with TRBD2. The V and J ends lost 3 bases and 4 bases, in that order; junction bases with no gene match: 8. CDR1 is SGHTA, CDR2 FQGNSA, per germline. This CDR3 contains 15 residues. Here the CDR3 DNA reads TGTGCCAGCAGCTTGGGGGCGGGAGGTTCTTACGAGCAGTACTTC. Translation gives CASSLGAGGSYEQYF.